The sample holds a few counts of the clone carrying this TCR beta chain. The antigen is undetermined. Germline assignment: CDR1 SGHDN and CDR2 FVKESK. The germline V and J ends were trimmed by 4 bases and 0 bases, with 10 bases remaining between them. The CDR3 is 15 amino acids. This entry comes from a study of cytomegalovirus exposure and HLA in healthy donors. About the research overall: HLA-typed donors were the source of about 85 million unique TCRs held in an early data release.

In the PCR, 60 Vbeta and 13 Jbeta primers were used. Profiled with immunoSEQ multiplex PCR; TCRdb holds only in-frame clones, not every one. The table has 150,000 to 200,000 clones, approximately 82% seen once; the top ten hold roughly 1.5%. Regarding the study as a whole: Most observed TCR sequences were rare, whereas some public TCRs were detected in many donors.

The chain couples TRBV14 to TRBJ1-3; D unclear. The receptor's source is a male donor in good health and CMV-seronegative. The sequencing sample was made of PBMCs. As DNA, the CDR3 is TGTGCCAGCAGCCTTCCCGGGATCTCTGGAAACACCATATATTTT. The encoded protein is CASSLPGISGNTIYF.